The 22 T cell receptor beta chains below were found in one sample sequenced in a study of control samples from healthy donors and cancer patients. Sequencing used immunoSEQ multiplex PCR; TCRdb keeps in-frame clones, though not all of them. Among 90,000 to 130,000 clones listed, 70% to 90% were seen once. The sample taken for sequencing was PBMCs. The receptors shown here come from a woman in her fifties or sixties with lung cancer.

The J gene is TRBJ1-1, the V gene TRBV4-3, with D unresolved. V lost 3 bases and J 1 base, leaving 9 bases between the germline ends. This CDR3 comprises 14 residues. Germline CDR1 and CDR2: LGHNA and YSLEER. CDR3 in amino acids: CASSHLVGNTEAFF. In DNA, the CDR3 is TGCGCCAGCAGCCACCTCGTCGGGAACACTGAAGCTTTCTTT.

The chain has TRBV20-1 and TRBJ1-2; no clear D. The CDR3 totals 11 residues. Germline V gives CDR1 DFQATT, CDR2 SNEGSKA (reference sequence). V lost 6 bases and J lost 8, with 13 bases in between. CDR3 protein: CSARTPEGYTF. The CDR3 DNA reads as TGCAGTGCCCGGACCCCCGAGGGCTACACCTTC.

The CDR3 nucleotides are TGTGCCAGCAGTTACTCGAGCGGCAACGGGGAGCTGTTTTTT. Amino acids: CASSYSSGNGELFF. The chain links TRBV6-5 to TRBJ2-2; possible D gene TRBD2, 5 bases. The CDR3 contains 14 residues. CDR1 is MNHEY, CDR2 SVGAGI, per germline. Deletions cut 0 bases from V and 7 bases from J, with 9 bases between.

This chain links TRBV27 with TRBJ1-2; D is uncertain. The CDR3 runs to 15 residues. Germline V gene sequence: CDR1 MNHEY, CDR2 SMNVEV (reference sequence). Trimming cost V 5 bases and J 4 bases, with 17 bases left between them. Here the CDR3 DNA reads TGTGCCAGCAGTGAATACAGTAGTGGTAGCTATGGCTACACCTTC. Translated: CASSEYSSGSYGYTF.

The gene calls are TRBV24-1 and TRBJ2-1, with D perhaps TRBD1 (5 bases). V was cut by 7 bases and J by 3 bases, with 15 bases left in between. The germline gives CDR1 KGHDR, CDR2 SFDVKD. This CDR3 has 15 amino acids. The CDR3: CATSATVVDYNEQFF. The CDR3 bases are TGTGCCACCAGCGCGACAGTGGTGGACTACAATGAGCAGTTCTTC.

This sequence joins TRBV6-8 and TRBJ2-6; D unclear. Germline CDR1 reads MNHGY; CDR2 reads SAAAGT. The V and J ends lost 7 bases and 0 bases respectively, with 4 bases between them. The CDR3 covers 13 residues. The CDR3 sequence is CASKSSGANVLTF. As DNA, the CDR3 is TGTGCCAGCAAGAGCTCTGGGGCCAACGTCCTGACTTTC.

The table lists this clone with a count of one. The V and J genes are TRBV24-1 and TRBJ1-3; tentative D call: TRBD1 (5 bases). This CDR3 contains 15 residues. Deletions cut 4 bases from V and 3 bases from J, with 12 bases between. Per germline, CDR1 KGHDR and CDR2 SFDVKD. The CDR3 bases are TGTGCCACCAGTGACTCCGGGACCCTTGGAAACACCATATATTTT. Translated, it gives CATSDSGTLGNTIYF.

This clone was picked up one time. V usage is TRBV11-2 and J usage is TRBJ1-5; D might be TRBD1 (5 bases). The ends were cut back, 1 base at V and 5 bases at J, with 9 bases in the middle. This CDR3 is built from 14 residues. Germline V CDR1 and CDR2: SGHAT, FQNNGV. CDR3 residues: CASSLAGVDQPQHF. CDR3 sequence (DNA): TGTGCCAGCAGCTTAGCGGGGGTTGATCAGCCCCAGCATTTT.

This chain joins TRBV6-2 or TRBV6-3 and TRBJ1-1; D call uncertain. CDR1 is MNHEY, CDR2 SVGEGT, per germline. The germline V and J ends were trimmed by 2 bases and 6 bases, with 22 bases remaining between them. The CDR3 is 17 amino acids. The CDR3 loop reads CASSYAGPGSPPPEAFF. CDR3 coding DNA: TGTGCCAGCAGTTACGCCGGGCCGGGATCCCCGCCGCCTGAAGCTTTCTTT.

The chain is built from TRBV28 and TRBJ2-5; D gene uncertain. Trimming left V 5 bases short and J 0 bases short, with 16 bases between. Per the germline V gene, CDR1 is MDHEN and CDR2 is SYDVKM. This CDR3 comprises 16 residues. For the CDR3, the DNA is TGTGCCAGCAGTCAACCTCCTCCCTTGGACCAAGAGACCCAGTACTTC. Translated: CASSQPPPLDQETQYF.

The rearrangement uses TRBV19 and TRBJ1-2; maybe TRBD1 (6 bases). Germline V lookup: CDR1 LNHDA, CDR2 SQIVND (reference sequence). Trimming took off 4 bases at V and 2 bases at J, with 11 bases between the two ends. The CDR3 length is 14 residues. CDR3 DNA sequence: TGTGCCAGTAGTAACCGGGGGCGAAACTATGGCTACACCTTC. Translating gives CASSNRGRNYGYTF.

This clone was seen once. The rearrangement links TRBV11-2 to TRBJ2-5; D may be TRBD1 or TRBD2 (5 bases each). The CDR3 runs to 15 residues. The ends were cut back, 5 bases at V and 2 bases at J, with 15 bases in the middle. From germline, CDR1 is SGHAT and CDR2 FQNNGV. The CDR3 region is CASSDPGTPQETQYF. The CDR3 DNA sequence: TGTGCCAGCAGCGACCCCGGGACGCCACAAGAGACCCAGTACTTC.

The rearrangement uses TRBV29-1 and TRBJ1-6; D remains unclear. The CDR3 extends over 11 amino acids. The V end lost 7 bases, the J end lost 9 bases, and 10 bases lay between the germline ends. Germline CDR1 SQVTM, CDR2 ANQGSEA. The CDR3: CSAGFSSPLHF. DNA of the CDR3: TGCAGCGCCGGGTTCAGTTCACCCCTCCACTTT.

The chain is built from TRBV21-1 and TRBJ2-7. TRBV21-1 is a pseudogene locus. This CDR3 has 13 residues. The CDR3 DNA reads TGTGCCAGCAGCAAATGGTGGGGGAACGAGCAGTACTTC. Translated: CASSKWWGNEQYF.

The CDR3 nucleotides read TGCAGCGCTCCGCGACTAGCGGGGGGCTACAATGAGCAGTTCTTC. It translates to CSAPRLAGGYNEQFF. V and J are TRBV29-1 and TRBJ2-1; 13 nucleotides align to TRBD2. Looked up from germline, CDR1 is SQVTM and CDR2 is ANQGSEA. The V gene end was trimmed by 7 bases and the J gene end by 3 bases; junction bases not matched to a gene: 6. The length of the CDR3 is 15 residues.

The genes are TRBV18 and TRBJ1-1; D unresolved. The CDR3 loop spans 13 amino acids. The V gene's germline CDR1 is KGHSH and CDR2 LQKENI. The ends were cut back, 5 bases at V and 1 base at J, with 8 bases in the middle. The CDR3 nucleotides read TGTGCCAGCTCAGAGGGAGAGAACACTGAAGCTTTCTTT. Translation gives CASSEGENTEAFF. Supplemented by reference TRBV18 and TRBJ1-1, the full variable domain reads NAGVMQNPRHLVRRRGQEARLRCSPMKGHSHVYWYRQLPEEGLKFMVYLQKENIIDESGMPKERFSAEFPKEGPSILRIQQVVRGDSAAYFCASSEGENTEAFFGQGTRLTVV.

This clone was detected once. The genes are TRBV5-1 and TRBJ1-1; TRBD1 matches 9 bases. The germline CDR1 and CDR2 sequences are SGHRS and YFSETQ. With 4 bases clipped from V and 1 base from J, the junction kept 5 bases outside the gene matches. The CDR3 runs to 15 residues. The CDR3 region has the DNA TGCGCCAGCAGCGGATTGACAGGGGGGAACACTGAAGCTTTCTTT. Translation: CASSGLTGGNTEAFF.

J is TRBJ2-5 and V is TRBV3-1 (or the pseudogene TRBV3-2); D is unclear. The CDR3 covers 11 residues. V lost 1 base, J lost 7 bases, and 4 bases lay in between. Germline V lookup: CDR1 LGHDT, CDR2 YNNKEL (reference sequence). The CDR3 sequence: CASSQAGTQYF. Here the CDR3 DNA reads TGTGCCAGCAGCCAAGCGGGGACCCAGTACTTC.

The genes are TRBV11-2 and TRBJ2-1, with TRBD2 identical over 12 bases. The CDR3 extends over 14 amino acids. The germline V gene has CDR1 SGHAT and CDR2 FQNNGV. The trim removed 5 bases at V and 8 bases at J, leaving 4 bases unmatched. The CDR3 nucleotides are TGTGCCAGCAGCCCTAGCGGGAGGGCCGATGAGCAGTTCTTC. Translation: CASSPSGRADEQFF.

The chain recombines TRBV24-1 with TRBJ2-2, with D perhaps matching TRBD1 (6 bases). CDR1 is KGHDR and CDR2 is SFDVKD in the germline V gene. This CDR3 is 14 amino acids long. V lost 5 bases to trimming and J lost 4 bases, with 10 bases between them. CDR3 coding DNA: TGTGCCACCAGTGTTCGGACAGCCACCGGGGAGCTGTTTTTT. Its translation: CATSVRTATGELFF.

V usage is TRBV12-5 and J usage is TRBJ2-2, with TRBD1 identical over 10 bases. Germline assignment: CDR1 LGHNT and CDR2 FRNRAP. The CDR3 spans 16 residues. V was clipped by 7 bases and J by 3 bases; unmatched bases: 8. The CDR3 loop is CASARDRGPDTGELFF. The CDR3 DNA is TGTGCTAGTGCCAGAGACAGGGGGCCCGACACCGGGGAGCTGTTTTTT.

V is TRBV19 and J is TRBJ1-2; 9 nucleotides align to TRBD1. Germline V gives CDR1 LNHDA, CDR2 SQIVND (reference sequence). J was trimmed by 3 bases and V by 7 bases; bases with no gene match: 9. CDR3 length: 15 amino acids. CDR3 bases: TGTGCCAGTACCTCTCTGGGACAGGGTGACTATGGCTACACCTTC. It specifies CASTSLGQGDYGYTF.